This T cell receptor beta chain was profiled in a study of ipilimumab plus nivolumab after autologous stem cell transplantation. TCRdb's table, derived via immunoSEQ multiplex PCR, lists solely in-frame clones and lacks some. The table lists some 25,000 clones, roughly 86% of them singletons. The material sequenced was PBMCs, taken in a trial of ipilimumab plus nivolumab as post-transplant consolidation. The receptor comes from a male donor with diffuse large B-cell lymphoma.

In nucleotides, the CDR3 is TGCGCCAGCAGCGCCGGGTGGGCGGGGGGCTTCAATGAGCAGTTCTTC. Translated, it gives CASSAGWAGGFNEQFF. This chain joins TRBV5-1 and TRBJ2-1, with TRBD2 matching over 8 bases. J lost 6 bases, V lost 4 bases, and 12 bases had no gene match. Looked up from germline, CDR1 is SGHRS and CDR2 is YFSETQ. The length of the CDR3 is 16 residues.